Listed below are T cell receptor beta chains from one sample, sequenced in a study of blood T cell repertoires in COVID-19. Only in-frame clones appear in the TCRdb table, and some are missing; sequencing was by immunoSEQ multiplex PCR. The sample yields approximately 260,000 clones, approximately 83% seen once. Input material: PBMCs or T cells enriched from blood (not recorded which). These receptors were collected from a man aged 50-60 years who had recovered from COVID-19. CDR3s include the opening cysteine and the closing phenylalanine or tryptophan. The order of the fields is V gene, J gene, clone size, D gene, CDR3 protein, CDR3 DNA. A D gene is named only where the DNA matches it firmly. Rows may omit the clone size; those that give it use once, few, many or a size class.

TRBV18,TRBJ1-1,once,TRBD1,CASSPRQGARNTEAFF,TGTGCCAGCTCACCTCGACAGGGGGCCCGGAACACTGAAGCTTTCTTT
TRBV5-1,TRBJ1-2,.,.,CASSLEGARTYGYTF,TGCGCCAGCAGCTTGGAGGGAGCCCGGACCTATGGCTACACCTTC
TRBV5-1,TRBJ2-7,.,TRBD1,CASSLQGAAPYEQYF,TGCGCCAGCAGCTTGCAGGGGGCGGCCCCCTACGAGCAGTACTTC
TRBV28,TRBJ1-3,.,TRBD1,CASSRTAPTGAPGNTIYF,TGTGCCAGCAGCCGAACAGCCCCTACAGGGGCTCCTGGAAACACCATATATTTT
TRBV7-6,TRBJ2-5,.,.,CASSFTGLETQYF,TGTGCCAGCAGCTTCACAGGGTTGGAGACCCAGTACTTC
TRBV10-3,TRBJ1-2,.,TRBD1,CAISEYQGQLYGYTF,TGTGCCATCAGTGAATATCAGGGACAGCTCTATGGCTACACCTTC
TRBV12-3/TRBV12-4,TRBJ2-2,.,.,CASSLKGSGELFF,TGTGCCAGCAGTTTGAAGGGGTCCGGGGAGCTGTTTTTT
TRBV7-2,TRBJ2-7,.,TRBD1,CASSSVPGQGIF,TGTGCCAGCAGCTCCGTGCCGGGACAGGGTATCTTC
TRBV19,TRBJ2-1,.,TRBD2,CASRERLAWNEQFF,TGTGCCAGTAGGGAAAGACTAGCTTGGAATGAGCAGTTCTTC
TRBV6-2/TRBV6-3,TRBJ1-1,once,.,CASSQGTEAFF,TGTGCCAGCAGTCAGGGTACTGAAGCTTTCTTT
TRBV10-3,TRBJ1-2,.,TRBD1,CAITSTGYGYTF,TGTGCCATCACCTCGACAGGGTATGGCTACACCTTC
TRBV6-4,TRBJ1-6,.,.,CASSEVQGEPPLHF,TGTGCCAGCAGTGAGGTACAGGGTGAGCCACCCCTCCACTTT
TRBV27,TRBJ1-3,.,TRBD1,CASSPYMTGRNTIYF,TGTGCCAGCAGTCCATACATGACAGGGAGAAACACCATATATTTT
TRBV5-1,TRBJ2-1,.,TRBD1,CASSSADRPSSYNEQFF,TGCGCCAGCAGCTCAGCGGACAGGCCCAGCTCCTACAATGAGCAGTTCTTC
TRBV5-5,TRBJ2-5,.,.,CASSPTGFENQETQYF,TGTGCCAGCAGCCCAACAGGGTTCGAGAACCAAGAGACCCAGTACTTC
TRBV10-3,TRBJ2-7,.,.,CAISEASYEQYF,TGTGCCATCAGTGAGGCCAGCTACGAGCAGTACTTC
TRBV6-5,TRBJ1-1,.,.,CASRRLNMNTEAFF,TGTGCCAGCCGCAGACTGAACATGAACACTGAAGCTTTCTTT
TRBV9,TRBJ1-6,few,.,CASSVDVHGSSPLHF,TGTGCCAGCAGCGTAGACGTCCATGGGAGTTCACCCCTCCACTTT
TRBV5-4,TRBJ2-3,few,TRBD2,CASKPAGGGTDTQYF,TGTGCCAGCAAACCTGCGGGAGGGGGCACAGATACGCAGTATTTT
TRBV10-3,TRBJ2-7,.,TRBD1,CASIGQVGVGEQYF,TGTGCCTCTATCGGACAGGTTGGGGTTGGCGAGCAGTACTTC
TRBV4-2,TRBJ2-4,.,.,CASSQRARDIQYF,TGTGCCAGCAGCCAACGTGCGCGTGACATTCAGTACTTC
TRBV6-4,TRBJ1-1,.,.,CASSDGTDTEAFF,TGTGCCAGCAGTGATGGCACCGACACTGAAGCTTTCTTT
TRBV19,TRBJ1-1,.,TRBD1,CASESDRGYTEAFF,TGTGCCAGTGAATCCGACAGGGGATACACTGAAGCTTTCTTT
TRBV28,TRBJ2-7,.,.,CASSLELARSEQYF,TGTGCCAGCAGTTTGGAACTAGCACGTTCGGAGCAGTACTTC
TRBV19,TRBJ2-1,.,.,CASSTGLRASYNEQFF,TGTGCCAGTAGTACGGGACTGCGGGCCTCCTACAATGAGCAGTTCTTC
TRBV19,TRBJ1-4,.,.,CASTLGADQGEKLFF,TGTGCCAGTACACTTGGCGCGGATCAGGGAGAAAAACTGTTTTTT